Listed below are T cell receptor beta chains from one sample, sequenced in a study of T cell responses to AZD1222 COVID-19 vaccine. Sequenced by immunoSEQ multiplex PCR; TCRdb stores in-frame clones only, minus some. The data contain tens of thousands of clones, roughly 90% of them singletons. The specimen was peripheral blood, collected 28 days after the second AZD1222 dose. The receptors stem from an adult who received the AZD1222 COVID-19 vaccine. Each CDR3 is given without its conserved first and last residue. Some rows mark clone size as missing; the rest say once, few, many or name a class of expanded clone.

len,v_gene,j_gene,abundance,CDR3aa
13,TRBV7-6,TRBJ1-4,once,ASSFTRKLDEKLF
12,TRBV5-1,TRBJ1-5,.,ASSSGDRNQPQH
14,TRBV5-4,TRBJ2-7,.,ASSRGGAGDKNEQY
14,TRBV27,TRBJ2-2,.,ASSTDRGLGTGELF
12,TRBV27,TRBJ1-1,few,ASSFFAANTEAF
14,TRBV18,TRBJ1-4,.,ASSPPTGGMNEKLF
15,TRBV7-8,TRBJ1-1,.,ASSLRPRLLKGSEAF
14,TRBV7-8,TRBJ2-5,.,ASSQGDRVRGETQY
13,TRBV4-2,TRBJ1-2,.,ASSQDSSGVYGYT
13,TRBV19,TRBJ1-5,.,ASSSRGGVNQPQH
12,TRBV19,TRBJ1-4,.,ASSEQGPNEKLF
12,TRBV12-5,TRBJ2-7,.,ASGLVASSYEQY
14,TRBV19,TRBJ2-2,.,ASSITGQMNTGELF
17,TRBV2,TRBJ2-1,.,ASTEDQIGLAGSYNEQF
12,TRBV7-9,TRBJ1-1,.,ASSFWDLNTEAF
13,TRBV19,TRBJ1-6,.,ASSILAGQNSPLH
12,TRBV29-1,TRBJ2-1,once,SAATSAQGDEQF
11,TRBV30,TRBJ1-2,.,AWNEQGHYGYT
16,TRBV29-1,TRBJ1-5,.,SPKPPGGGSRSNQPQH
12,TRBV30,TRBJ1-3,.,ALMTPNSGNTIY
14,TRBV5-4,TRBJ2-1,.,ASSLAVTGGKNEQF
14,TRBV30,TRBJ1-5,.,AWSVGPTGPHQPQH
15,TRBV30,TRBJ2-1,.,AWSPRLAGGPYNEQF
11,TRBV7-9,TRBJ1-1,.,ASSRLGNTEAF
11,TRBV5-1,TRBJ1-1,once,ASSGTVNTEAF
12,TRBV28,TRBJ2-5,.,ASSLAGVQETQY
15,TRBV24-1,TRBJ2-2,.,ATSDYRDPGNTGELF
14,TRBV27,TRBJ2-2,.,ASTPTDGVNTGELF
12,TRBV9,TRBJ2-3,.,ASSGHRVTDTQY
13,TRBV19,TRBJ2-1,.,ASSASSLPYNEQF
13,TRBV6-1,TRBJ1-2,.,ASSEAGGVGYGYT
13,TRBV7-3,TRBJ1-1,.,ASSVAGTVNTEAF
11,TRBV10-1,TRBJ1-2,.,ASSESGGYGYT
11,TRBV6-5,TRBJ2-3,.,ASSRLATDTQY
17,TRBV15,TRBJ2-2,.,ATSRDYEMRGRRGGELF
11,TRBV6-5,TRBJ1-1,.,ASRATGDTEAF
13,TRBV5-1,TRBJ2-5,.,ASSLALADQETQY
15,TRBV11-2,TRBJ2-7,few,ASSLEGTRQPPYEQY
12,TRBV2,TRBJ1-5,.,ASSRTGAGQPQH
11,TRBV21-1,TRBJ2-5,once,ANGQGGEETQY
14,TRBV4-2,TRBJ2-2,.,ASSQEVASNTGELF
12,TRBV6-5,TRBJ1-1,.,ASSNTRPNTEAF
12,TRBV5-1,TRBJ1-1,.,ASSLAGGNTEAF
12,TRBV5-4,TRBJ2-7,.,ASSWGLAGYEQY
11,TRBV29-1,TRBJ1-2,.,SVTRDRAYGYT
18,TRBV3-1/TRBV3-2,TRBJ1-4,once,ASSQDFRVFRGQSNEKLF
13,TRBV30,TRBJ2-2,once,AWRTSGTSTGELF
17,TRBV9,TRBJ2-7,.,ASSQHHPGLAGGPYEQY